This T cell receptor beta chain was identified during a study of T cell changes during pregnancy in multiple sclerosis. Germline V gene data show CDR1 as MDHEN and CDR2 as SYDVKM. The V end was cut by 6 bases, the J end by 2 bases, with 14 bases between. The CDR3 contains 14 residues. The method was immunoSEQ multiplex PCR; TCRdb's version includes in-frame clones alone and lacks a portion of them. The sample contains about 73,000 clones, 85% to 95% of which appear only once. The V call is TRBV28, the J call TRBJ2-7, with a weak D call TRBD1 (6 bases). This specimen was peripheral blood, taken in the third trimester of pregnancy. The sequence came from a female donor in good health, enrolled as a control in a pregnancy study. The CDR3 is CASSPGTSAYEQYF. The CDR3 DNA is TGTGCCAGCAGCCCCGGGACATCGGCCTACGAGCAGTACTTC.